The clone carrying this T cell receptor beta chain has a handful of counts. As yet, its antigen is unknown. Study observations and caveats: Tumor Tregs overlapped most with tumor, then blood, naive CD4+ cells.

Full-length variable regions came from constant-region reverse primers plus semi-nested Nested Universal Primer A PCR. TCRdb itself ran the 5' RACE reads through MiXCR, one entry per CDR3 protein. The data contain tens of thousands of distinct CDR3 sequences, about 29% of them singletons. This TCR came from a female donor with breast cancer. Sequenced sample: memory CD4+ T cells sorted from a lymph node. Subset denoted: memory CD4+ T cells, CD4+CD45RO+CD25-.

In nucleotides, the CDR3 is TGCGCCAGCAGCTTGGAGGGGACTAGCGGCTCGATAGATACGCAGTATTTT. This sequence encodes CASSLEGTSGSIDTQYF. The J gene is TRBJ2-3, the V gene TRBV5-1; 11 bases are shared with TRBD2. This CDR3 region has 17 residues. J lost 5 bases, V lost 0 bases, and 8 bases had no gene match. CDR1 SGHRS and CDR2 YFSETQ come from the germline V gene.